The 5 T cell receptor beta chains below were found in one sample sequenced in a study of blood T cell repertoires in COVID-19. Clones were sequenced by immunoSEQ multiplex PCR, and TCRdb holds only the in-frame ones, with some missing. This sample carries 150,000 to 200,000 clones, about 91% of them seen once, and the ten largest clones take roughly 4.2%. The sample consisted of peripheral blood. The receptor source for this set is a woman aged 30 to 39 with acute or convalescent COVID-19.

This clone was recorded only once. The V call is TRBV10-3, the J call TRBJ2-1, with 8 bases identical to TRBD2. The CDR3 is 14 amino acids. Trimming at V came to 7 bases and at J to 4 bases, leaving 6 bases not matched to a gene. Germline CDR1 and CDR2: ENHRY and SYGVKD. DNA for the CDR3: TGTGCCATCACCAGCGGGAGCCCGTACAATGAGCAGTTCTTC. This encodes CAITSGSPYNEQFF.

The chain is built from TRBV7-9 and TRBJ1-1, with D perhaps matching TRBD1 (6 bases). CDR1 and CDR2 (germline): SEHNR, FQNEAQ (reference sequence). Deletions cut 5 bases from V and 2 bases from J, with 12 bases between. CDR3 length: 14 amino acids. This chain's CDR3 is CASSLGTSNTEAFF. The CDR3 region has the DNA TGTGCCAGCAGCCTCGGGACATCCAACACTGAAGCTTTCTTT. The whole variable domain, remainder taken from reference TRBV7-9 and TRBJ1-1, is DTGVSQNPRHKITKRGQNVTFRCDPISEHNRLYWYRQTLGQGPEFLTYFQNEAQLEKSRLLSDRFSAERPKGSFSTLEIQRTEQGDSAMYLCASSLGTSNTEAFFGQGTRLTVV.

J is TRBJ2-3 and V is TRBV28, with D maybe TRBD2 (5 bases). Per the germline V gene, CDR1 is MDHEN and CDR2 is SYDVKM. The CDR3 runs to 17 residues. Trimming cost V 5 bases and J 2 bases, with 20 bases left between them. The CDR3 region is CASSPGVFHRDTDTQYF. In DNA, the CDR3 is TGTGCCAGCAGTCCCGGGGTATTTCACCGGGACACAGATACGCAGTATTTT.

The CDR3 sequence: CASSFLTYNEQFF. CDR3 DNA sequence: TGTGCCAGCAGCTTCCTGACTTACAATGAGCAGTTCTTC. V usage is TRBV7-2 and J usage is TRBJ2-1; D remains unclear. Trimming stripped 3 bases from V and 4 bases from J, with 7 bases between. This CDR3 is 13 amino acids long. The germline gives CDR1 SGHTA, CDR2 FQGNSA.

The chain combines TRBV9 with TRBJ1-6, with unresolved D. V shed 0 bases and J shed 8 bases, with 9 bases lying between them. The CDR3 runs 14 residues. The germline gives CDR1 SGDLS, CDR2 YYNGEE. The CDR3 loop is CASSVVESYSPLHF. CDR3 bases: TGTGCCAGCAGCGTAGTAGAGTCCTATTCACCCCTCCACTTT.